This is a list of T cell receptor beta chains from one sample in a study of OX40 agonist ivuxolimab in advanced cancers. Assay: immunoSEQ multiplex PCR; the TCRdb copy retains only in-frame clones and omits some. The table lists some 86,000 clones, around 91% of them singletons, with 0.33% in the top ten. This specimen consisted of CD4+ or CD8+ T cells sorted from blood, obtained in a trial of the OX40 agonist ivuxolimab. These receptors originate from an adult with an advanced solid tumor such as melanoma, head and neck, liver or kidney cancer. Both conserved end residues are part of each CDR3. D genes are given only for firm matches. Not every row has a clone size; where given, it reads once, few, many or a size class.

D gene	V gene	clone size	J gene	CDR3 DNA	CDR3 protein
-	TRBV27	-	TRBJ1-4	TGTGCCAGCAGTTTACAGGGTTGGGAAAAACTGTTTTTT	CASSLQGWEKLFF
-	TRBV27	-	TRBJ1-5	TGTGCCAGCAGTGCCCGTGGGGGGGGCAATCAGCCCCAGCATTTT	CASSARGGGNQPQHF
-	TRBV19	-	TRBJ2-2	TGTGCCAGTAGTATAGGATCAGGGAACACCGGGGAGCTGTTTTTT	CASSIGSGNTGELFF
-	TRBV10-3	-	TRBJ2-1	TGTGCCATCAGTGGTGCCGGGAGAGTGGACAATGAGCAGTTCTTC	CAISGAGRVDNEQFF
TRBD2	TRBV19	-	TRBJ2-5	TGTGCCAGTAGCTCGCGGGGGAACCAAGAGACCCAGTACTTC	CASSSRGNQETQYF
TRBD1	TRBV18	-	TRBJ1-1	TGTGCCAGCTCACGAAACGAGGGGGCTAGGAACACTGAAGCTTTCTTT	CASSRNEGARNTEAFF
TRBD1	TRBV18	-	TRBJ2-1	TGTGCCAGCTCACCGGGACAGGGCCCCCTTCGGTTCTTC	CASSPGQGPLRFF
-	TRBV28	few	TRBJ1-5	TGTGCCAGCATGCAAGGATACAATCAGCCCCAGCATTTT	CASMQGYNQPQHF
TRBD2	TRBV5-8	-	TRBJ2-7	TGTGCCAGCGCCCTAAGGCTAGCGGGGATTTACGAGCAGTACTTC	CASALRLAGIYEQYF
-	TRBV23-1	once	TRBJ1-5	TGCGCCCGGGACACAGATCTAAGGCCCCAGCATTTT	CARDTDLRPQHF
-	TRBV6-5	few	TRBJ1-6	TGTGCCAGCAGACTTGGACAGCAACTAAATTCACCCCTCCACTTT	CASRLGQQLNSPLHF
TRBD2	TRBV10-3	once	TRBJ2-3	TGTGCCATCAGTGATTCTAGCGGGGGGGGGACAGATACGCAGTATTTT	CAISDSSGGGTDTQYF
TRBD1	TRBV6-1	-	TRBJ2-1	TGTGCCAGCAGTTGGACAGGGGGAACCTACAATGAGCAGTTCTTC	CASSWTGGTYNEQFF
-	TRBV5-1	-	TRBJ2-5	TGCGCCAGCAGCTTGGAGAGAGGGGAGACCCAGTACTTC	CASSLERGETQYF
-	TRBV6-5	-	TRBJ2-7	TGTGCCAGCAGAGTGAATATGGGCTCCTACGAGCAGTACTTC	CASRVNMGSYEQYF
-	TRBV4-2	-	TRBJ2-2	TGTGCCAGCAGCCTCGGACAGACTAACACCGGGGAGCTGTTTTTT	CASSLGQTNTGELFF
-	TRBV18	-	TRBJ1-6	TGTGCCAGCTCAATCGGCCCTCCTGGGGCAAATTCACCCCTCCACTTT	CASSIGPPGANSPLHF
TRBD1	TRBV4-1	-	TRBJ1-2	TGCGCCAGCAGCGGGACAGGGGGACTAGTCGGCTATGGCTACACCTTC	CASSGTGGLVGYGYTF
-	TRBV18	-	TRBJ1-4	TGTGCCAGCTCACCACAGGGAGGGGAAAAACTGTTTTTT	CASSPQGGEKLFF
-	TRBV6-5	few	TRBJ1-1	TGTGCCAGCAGTTACCAAACATTGAACACTGAAGCTTTCTTT	CASSYQTLNTEAFF
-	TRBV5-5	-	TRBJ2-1	TGTGCCAGCAGCTCCGGACAGCACAATGAGCAGTTCTTC	CASSSGQHNEQFF
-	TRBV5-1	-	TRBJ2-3	TGCGCCAGCAGCCCCTCCCCGACAGCGCGCACAGATACGCAGTATTTT	CASSPSPTARTDTQYF
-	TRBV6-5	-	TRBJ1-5	TGTGCCAGCAGTTACGATACAACTAGCAATCAGCCCCAGCATTTT	CASSYDTTSNQPQHF
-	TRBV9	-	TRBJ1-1	TGTGCCAGCAGCCCTCGAGGGGAGTTCGGCACTGAAGCTTTCTTT	CASSPRGEFGTEAFF
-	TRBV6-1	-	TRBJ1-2	TGTGCCAGCAGTGAAGCGGGGGTAACTGGCTACACCTTC	CASSEAGVTGYTF
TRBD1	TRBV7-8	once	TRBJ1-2	TGTGCCAGCAGCCGCCTTAGGCGTTGGGACAGTAATGGCTACACCTTC	CASSRLRRWDSNGYTF
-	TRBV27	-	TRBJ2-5	TGTGCCAGCAGTTTATTTTGGAGGGAGACCCAGTACTTC	CASSLFWRETQYF
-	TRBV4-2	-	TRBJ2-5	TGTGCCAGCAGCCAAGAGGGGACCCAGTACTTC	CASSQEGTQYF
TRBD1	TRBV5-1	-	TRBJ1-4	TGCGCCAGCAGCTTTTTAGGGCAGGGGGGTGAAAAACTGTTTTTT	CASSFLGQGGEKLFF
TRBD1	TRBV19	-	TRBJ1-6	TGTGCCAGTATCGACAGGGCTCCTAGGGACTCCTATAATTCACCCCTCCACTTT	CASIDRAPRDSYNSPLHF
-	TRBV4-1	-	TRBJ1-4	TGCGCCAGCAGCCGCAGCGGGTTTATCACTAATGAAAAACTGTTTTTT	CASSRSGFITNEKLFF
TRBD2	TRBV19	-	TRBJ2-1	TGTGCCAGTAGTATAGATCAGCGGGGGGGTTACAATGAGCAGTTCTTC	CASSIDQRGGYNEQFF
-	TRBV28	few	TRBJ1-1	TGTGCCAGCAGCCAAGGTCCCGGTAACACTGAAGCTTTCTTT	CASSQGPGNTEAFF
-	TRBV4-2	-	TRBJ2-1	TGTGCCAGCAGCCTCGAGTTGGCGGGCTTAGCGGAGCAGTTCTTC	CASSLELAGLAEQFF
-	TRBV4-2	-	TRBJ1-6	TGTGCCAGCAGCCAAGATCGGGCCAGCTCCTATAATTCACCCCTCCACTTT	CASSQDRASSYNSPLHF
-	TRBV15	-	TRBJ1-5	TGTGCCACCAGCAGAGACAGTTGGAATCAGCCCCAGCATTTT	CATSRDSWNQPQHF
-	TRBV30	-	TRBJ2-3	TGTGCCTGGAGTGTTCAGGGACCCACAGATACGCAGTATTTT	CAWSVQGPTDTQYF
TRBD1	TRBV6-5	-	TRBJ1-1	TGTGCCAGCACCGTAAACCGAGACAGGGGGAAAGCTTTCTTT	CASTVNRDRGKAFF
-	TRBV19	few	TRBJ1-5	TGTGCCAGTAGTATGGAGGCATTCCTGCATTTT	CASSMEAFLHF
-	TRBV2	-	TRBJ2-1	TGTGCCAGCAGTGACGTGACGCACAATCTTGAGCAGTTCTTC	CASSDVTHNLEQFF
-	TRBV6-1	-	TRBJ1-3	TGTGCCAGCTCTCAGGCAGGGGAAGTAAGAAACACCATATATTTT	CASSQAGEVRNTIYF
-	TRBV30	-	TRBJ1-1	TGTGCCTGGAGTGTGGTAGGGAGAGCGAACACTGAAGCTTTCTTT	CAWSVVGRANTEAFF
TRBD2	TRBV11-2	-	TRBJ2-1	TGTGCCAGCAGCCCAAATAGCGGGGGGTACAATGAGCAGTTCTTC	CASSPNSGGYNEQFF
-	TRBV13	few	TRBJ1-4	TGTGCCAGCAGCTCCGGGACCGGGTCGAGGAAACTGTTTTTT	CASSSGTGSRKLFF
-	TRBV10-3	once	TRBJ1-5	TGTGCCATCAGGGGAGAGAATCAGCCCCAGCATTTT	CAIRGENQPQHF
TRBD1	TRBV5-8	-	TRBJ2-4	TGTGCCAGCAGCTCCGGGACAGGGGTTCTAGCCAAAAACATTCAGTACTTC	CASSSGTGVLAKNIQYF
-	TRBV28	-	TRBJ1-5	TGTGCCAGCATAGGAGGAGGGTTCGGGCCCCAGCATTTT	CASIGGGFGPQHF
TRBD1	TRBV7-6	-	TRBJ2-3	TGTGCCAGCAGCTTTAACAGGGGAAGCACAGATACGCAGTATTTT	CASSFNRGSTDTQYF
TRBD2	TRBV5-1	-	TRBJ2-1	TGCGCCACCAGGGAGCGGGGGGCTTACAATGAGCAGTTCTTC	CATRERGAYNEQFF
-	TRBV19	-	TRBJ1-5	TGTGCCAGTAGTACCCCGGGCCTGGGAAATCAGCCCCAGCATTTT	CASSTPGLGNQPQHF
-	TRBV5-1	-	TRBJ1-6	TGCGCCAGCAGCTTCGTTTGGGCAGGGTCTAATTCACCCCTCCACTTT	CASSFVWAGSNSPLHF